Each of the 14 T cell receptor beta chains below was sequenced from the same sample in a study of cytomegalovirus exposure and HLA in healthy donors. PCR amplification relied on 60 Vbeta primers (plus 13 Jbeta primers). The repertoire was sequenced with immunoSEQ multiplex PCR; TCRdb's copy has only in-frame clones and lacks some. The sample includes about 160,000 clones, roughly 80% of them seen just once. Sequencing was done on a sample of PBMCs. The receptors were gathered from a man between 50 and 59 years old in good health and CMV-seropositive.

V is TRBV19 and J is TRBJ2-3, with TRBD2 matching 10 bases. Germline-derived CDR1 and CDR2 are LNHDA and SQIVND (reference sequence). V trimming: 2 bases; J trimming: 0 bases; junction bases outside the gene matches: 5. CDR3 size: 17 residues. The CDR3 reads CASSIRTSGTSTDTQYF. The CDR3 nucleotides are TGTGCCAGTAGTATACGTACTAGCGGGACTAGCACAGATACGCAGTATTTT.

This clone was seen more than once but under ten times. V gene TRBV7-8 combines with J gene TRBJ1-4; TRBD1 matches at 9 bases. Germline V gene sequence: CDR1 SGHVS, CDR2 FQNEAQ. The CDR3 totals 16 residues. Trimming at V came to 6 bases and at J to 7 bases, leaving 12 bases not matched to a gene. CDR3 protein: CASRPPGTGLVEKLFF. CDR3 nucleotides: TGTGCCAGCAGACCACCCGGGACAGGGTTGGTTGAAAAACTGTTTTTT.

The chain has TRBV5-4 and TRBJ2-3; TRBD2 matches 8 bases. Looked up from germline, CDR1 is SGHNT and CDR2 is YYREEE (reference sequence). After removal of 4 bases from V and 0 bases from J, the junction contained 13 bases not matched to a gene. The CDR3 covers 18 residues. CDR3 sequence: CASSLPGREAPSTDTQYF. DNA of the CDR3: TGTGCCAGCAGCCTCCCGGGGCGGGAGGCACCTAGCACAGATACGCAGTATTTT.

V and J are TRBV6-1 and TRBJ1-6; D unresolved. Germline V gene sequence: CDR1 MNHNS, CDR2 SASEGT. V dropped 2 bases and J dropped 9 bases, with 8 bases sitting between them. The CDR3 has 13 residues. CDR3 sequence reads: CASSEIASSPLHF. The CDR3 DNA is TGTGCCAGCAGTGAAATAGCCTCTTCACCCCTCCACTTT.

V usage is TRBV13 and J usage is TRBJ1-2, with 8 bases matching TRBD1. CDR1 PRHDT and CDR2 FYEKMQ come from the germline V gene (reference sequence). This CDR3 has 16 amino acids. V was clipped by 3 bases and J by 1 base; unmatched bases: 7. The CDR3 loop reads CASSLGQVEINYGYTF. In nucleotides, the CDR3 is TGTGCCAGCAGCTTGGGACAGGTGGAAATTAACTATGGCTACACCTTC.

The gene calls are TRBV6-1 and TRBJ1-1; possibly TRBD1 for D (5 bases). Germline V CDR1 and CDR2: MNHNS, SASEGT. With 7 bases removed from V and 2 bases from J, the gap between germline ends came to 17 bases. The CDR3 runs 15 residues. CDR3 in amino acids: CASTPVFGGNTEAFF. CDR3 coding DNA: TGTGCCAGCACTCCGGTCTTCGGGGGAAACACTGAAGCTTTCTTT.

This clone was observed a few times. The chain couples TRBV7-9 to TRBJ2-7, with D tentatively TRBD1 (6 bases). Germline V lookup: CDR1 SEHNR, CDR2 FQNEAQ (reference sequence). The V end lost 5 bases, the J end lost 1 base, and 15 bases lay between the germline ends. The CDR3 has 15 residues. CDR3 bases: TGTGCCAGCAGCCCACAAAGGACAGCTTCCTACGAGCAGTACTTC. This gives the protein CASSPQRTASYEQYF.

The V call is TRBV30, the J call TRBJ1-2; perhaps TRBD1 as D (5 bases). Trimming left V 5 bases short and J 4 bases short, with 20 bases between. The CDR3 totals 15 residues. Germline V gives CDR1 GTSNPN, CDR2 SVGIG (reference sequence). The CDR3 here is CAWGTLRDRFYGYTF. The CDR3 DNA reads TGTGCCTGGGGCACCCTGCGGGACCGCTTCTATGGCTACACCTTC.

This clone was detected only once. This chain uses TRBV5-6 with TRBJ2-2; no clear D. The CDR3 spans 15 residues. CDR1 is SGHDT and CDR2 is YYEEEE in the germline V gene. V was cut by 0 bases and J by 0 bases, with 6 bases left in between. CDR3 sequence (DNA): TGTGCCAGCAGCTTGGGCCAGACGAACACCGGGGAGCTGTTTTTT. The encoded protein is CASSLGQTNTGELFF. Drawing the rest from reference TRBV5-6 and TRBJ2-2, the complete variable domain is DAGVTQSPTHLIKTRGQQVTLRCSPKSGHDTVSWYQQALGQGPQFIFQYYEEEERQRGNFPDRFSGHQFPNYSSELNVNALLLGDSALYLCASSLGQTNTGELFFGEGSRLTVL.

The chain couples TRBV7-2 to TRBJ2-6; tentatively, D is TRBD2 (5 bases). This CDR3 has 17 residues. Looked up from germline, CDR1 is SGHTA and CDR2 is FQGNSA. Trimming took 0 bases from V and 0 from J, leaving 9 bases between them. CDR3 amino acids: CASSLAGSGSGANVLTF. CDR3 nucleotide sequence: TGTGCCAGCAGCTTAGCGGGCAGCGGCTCTGGGGCCAACGTCCTGACTTTC.

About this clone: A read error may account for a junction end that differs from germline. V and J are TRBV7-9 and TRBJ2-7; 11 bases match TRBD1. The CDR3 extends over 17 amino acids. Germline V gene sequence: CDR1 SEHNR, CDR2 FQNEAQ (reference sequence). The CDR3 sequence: CSSSSPRDRGGSYEQYF. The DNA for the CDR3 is TGTTCCAGCAGCTCTCCCCGGGACAGGGGGGGTTCCTACGAGCAGTACTTC.

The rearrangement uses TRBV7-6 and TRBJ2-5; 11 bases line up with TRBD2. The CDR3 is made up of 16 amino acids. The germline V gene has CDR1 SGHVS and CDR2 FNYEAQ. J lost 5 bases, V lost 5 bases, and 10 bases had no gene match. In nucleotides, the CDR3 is TGTGCCAGCAGCCAAGGTAGCGGGGGGGCGGATGAGACCCAGTACTTC. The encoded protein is CASSQGSGGADETQYF. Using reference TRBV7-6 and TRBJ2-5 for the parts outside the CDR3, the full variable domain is GAGVSQSPRYKVTKRGQDVALRCDPISGHVSLYWYRQALGQGPEFLTYFNYEAQQDKSGLPNDRFSAERPEGSISTLTIQRTEQRDSAMYRCASSQGSGGADETQYFGPGTRLLVL.

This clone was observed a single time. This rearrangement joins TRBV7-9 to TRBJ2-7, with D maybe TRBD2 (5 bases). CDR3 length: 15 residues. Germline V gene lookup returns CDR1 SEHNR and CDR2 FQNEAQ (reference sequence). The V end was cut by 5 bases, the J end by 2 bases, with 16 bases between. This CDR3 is CASSTPDSGPYEQYF. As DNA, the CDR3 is TGTGCCAGCAGCACACCGGACTCCGGGCCCTACGAGCAGTACTTC.

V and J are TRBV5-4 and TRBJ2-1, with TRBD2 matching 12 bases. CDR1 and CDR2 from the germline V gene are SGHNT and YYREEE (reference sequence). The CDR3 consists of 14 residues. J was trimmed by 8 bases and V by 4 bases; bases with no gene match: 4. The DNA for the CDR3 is TGTGCCAGCAGCCCGACTAGCGGGAGTTATGAGCAGTTCTTC. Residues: CASSPTSGSYEQFF.